This T cell receptor (beta chain) was recovered during a study of blood T cells in healthy people across ages. Study-wide findings and caveats: Relative to aged donors, long-lived donors carried more naive CD4+ cells and displayed higher diversity. PBMCs that were unsorted prevented a conclusive naive versus antigen-experienced comparison. Age showed a roughly linear inverse relationship with TCR beta diversity per million T cells. Diversity of TCR beta correlated strongly with naive T cell percentage.

The use of a sample-barcoded 5' primer and a J-beta primer mix characterized a second PCR of roughly 6 to 12 cycles. Using its own MiXCR run on the 5' RACE reads, TCRdb lists one record per CDR3 protein. The sample lists more than 650,000 distinct CDR3 sequences; around a fifth were seen once. About this clonotype itself: Its target is not known.

The V gene's germline CDR1 is SNHLY and CDR2 FYNNEI. The CDR3 sequence is 12 residues long. The ends were cut back, 6 bases at V and 7 bases at J, with 7 bases in the middle. Sequenced material: blood. This clonotype was obtained from a man between 65 and 79 years old in good health. This sequence joins TRBV2 and TRBJ1-6; D may be TRBD1 (5 bases). The CDR3 spells CASRRQNSPLHF. The CDR3 DNA reads TGTGCCAGCAGGAGACAGAATTCACCCCTCCACTTT.